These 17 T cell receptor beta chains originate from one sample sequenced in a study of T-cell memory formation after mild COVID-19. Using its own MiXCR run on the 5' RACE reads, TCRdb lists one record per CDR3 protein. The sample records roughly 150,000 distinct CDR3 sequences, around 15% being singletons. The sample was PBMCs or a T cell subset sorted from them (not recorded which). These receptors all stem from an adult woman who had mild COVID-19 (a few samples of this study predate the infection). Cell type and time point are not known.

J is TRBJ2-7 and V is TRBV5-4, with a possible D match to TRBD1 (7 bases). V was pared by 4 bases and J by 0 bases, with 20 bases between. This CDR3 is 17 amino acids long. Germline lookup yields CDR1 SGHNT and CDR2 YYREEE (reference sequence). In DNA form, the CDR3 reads TGTGCCAGCAGCCCAGGGGGGCCTTTTACGAGCTCCTACGAGCAGTACTTC. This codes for CASSPGGPFTSSYEQYF. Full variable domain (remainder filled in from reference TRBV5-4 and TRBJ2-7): ETGVTQSPTHLIKTRGQQVTLRCSSQSGHNTVSWYQQALGQGPQFIFQYYREEENGRGNFPPRFSGLQFPNYSSELNVNALELDDSALYLCASSPGGPFTSSYEQYFGPGTRLTVT.

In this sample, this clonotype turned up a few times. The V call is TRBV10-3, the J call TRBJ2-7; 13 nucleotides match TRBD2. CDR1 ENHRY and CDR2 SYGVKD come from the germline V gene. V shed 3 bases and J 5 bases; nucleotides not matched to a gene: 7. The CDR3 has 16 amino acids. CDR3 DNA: TGTGCCATCAGTGACTCGACTAGCGGGAGGTCTAACGAGCAGTACTTC. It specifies CAISDSTSGRSNEQYF.

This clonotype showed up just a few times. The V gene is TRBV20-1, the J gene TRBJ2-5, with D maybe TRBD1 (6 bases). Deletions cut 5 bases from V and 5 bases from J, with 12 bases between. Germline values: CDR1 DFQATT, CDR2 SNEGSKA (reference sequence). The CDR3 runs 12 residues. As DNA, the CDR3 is TGCAGTGCTCTTCAGGGGCGGGAGACCCAGTACTTC. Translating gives CSALQGRETQYF.

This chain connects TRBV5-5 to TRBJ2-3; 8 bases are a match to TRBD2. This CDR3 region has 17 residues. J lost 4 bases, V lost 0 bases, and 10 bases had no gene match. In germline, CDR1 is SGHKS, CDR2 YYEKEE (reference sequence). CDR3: CASSLGLAGGASDTQYF. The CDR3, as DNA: TGTGCCAGCAGCTTGGGCCTGGCGGGGGGCGCATCAGATACGCAGTATTTT.

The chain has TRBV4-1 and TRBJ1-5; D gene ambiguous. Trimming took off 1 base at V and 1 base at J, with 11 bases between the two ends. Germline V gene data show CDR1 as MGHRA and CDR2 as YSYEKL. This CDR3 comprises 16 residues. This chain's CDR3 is CASSQGLRRSNQPQHF. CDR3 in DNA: TGCGCCAGCAGCCAAGGCCTCCGACGGAGCAATCAGCCCCAGCATTTT.

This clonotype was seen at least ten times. CDR3 in DNA: TGTGCCACCAGTGACTCGGGACAAGCCGAGCAGTACTTC. This translates into CATSDSGQAEQYF. The chain recombines TRBV24-1 with TRBJ2-7; weak D call: TRBD1 (6 bases). V lost 4 bases, J lost 6 bases, and 12 bases lay in between. This CDR3 region has 13 residues. Germline values: CDR1 KGHDR, CDR2 SFDVKD.

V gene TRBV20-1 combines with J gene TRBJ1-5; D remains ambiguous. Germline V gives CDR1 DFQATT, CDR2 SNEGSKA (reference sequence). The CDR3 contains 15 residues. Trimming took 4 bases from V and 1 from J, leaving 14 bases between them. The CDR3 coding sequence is TGCAGTGCTATGATCCCCGGGGTGAGCAATCAGCCCCAGCATTTT. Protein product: CSAMIPGVSNQPQHF.

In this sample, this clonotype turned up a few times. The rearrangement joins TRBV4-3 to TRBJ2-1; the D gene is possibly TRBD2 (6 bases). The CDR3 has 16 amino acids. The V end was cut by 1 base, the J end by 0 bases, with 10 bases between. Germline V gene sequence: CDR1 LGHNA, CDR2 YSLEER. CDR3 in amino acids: CASSQGRDASYNEQFF. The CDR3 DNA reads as TGCGCCAGCAGCCAAGGGAGGGACGCCTCCTACAATGAGCAGTTCTTC.

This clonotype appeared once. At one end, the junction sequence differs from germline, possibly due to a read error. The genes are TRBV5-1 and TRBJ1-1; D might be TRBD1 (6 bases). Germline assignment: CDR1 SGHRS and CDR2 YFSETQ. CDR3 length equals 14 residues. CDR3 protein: CASSFFTGNPEAFF. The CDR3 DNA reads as TGCGCCAGCAGCTTCTTCACAGGGAACCCTGAAGCTTTCTTT.

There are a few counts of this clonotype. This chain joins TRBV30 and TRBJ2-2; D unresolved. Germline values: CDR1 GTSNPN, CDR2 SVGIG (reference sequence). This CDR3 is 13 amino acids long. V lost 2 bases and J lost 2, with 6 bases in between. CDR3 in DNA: TGTGCCTGGAGTCCCCAAAACACCGGGGAGCTGTTTTTT. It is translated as CAWSPQNTGELFF.

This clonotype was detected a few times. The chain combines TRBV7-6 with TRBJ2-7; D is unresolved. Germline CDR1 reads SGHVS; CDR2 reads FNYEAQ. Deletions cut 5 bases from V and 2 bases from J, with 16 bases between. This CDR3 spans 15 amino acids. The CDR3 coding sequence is TGTGCCAGCAGCGGTGGCGCAGCCGTACCCTACGAGCAGTACTTC. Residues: CASSGGAAVPYEQYF.

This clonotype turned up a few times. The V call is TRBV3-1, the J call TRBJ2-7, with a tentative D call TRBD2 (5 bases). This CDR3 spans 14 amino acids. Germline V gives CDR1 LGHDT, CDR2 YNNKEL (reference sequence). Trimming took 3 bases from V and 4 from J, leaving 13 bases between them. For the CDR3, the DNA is TGTGCCAGCAGCCAGCCTCCGAGGGTGTACGAGCAGTACTTC. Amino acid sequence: CASSQPPRVYEQYF.

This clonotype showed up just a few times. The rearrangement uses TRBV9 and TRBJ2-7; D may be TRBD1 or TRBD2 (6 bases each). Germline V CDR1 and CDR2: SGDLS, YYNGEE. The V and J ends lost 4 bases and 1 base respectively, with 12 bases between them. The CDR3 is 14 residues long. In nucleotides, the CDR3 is TGTGCCAGCAGCACTGGAGGGGGATCCTACGAGCAGTACTTC. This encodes CASSTGGGSYEQYF. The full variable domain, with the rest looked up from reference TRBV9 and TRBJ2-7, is DSGVTQTPKHLITATGQRVTLRCSPRSGDLSVYWYQQSLDQGLQFLIQYYNGEERAKGNILERFSAQQFPDLHSELNLSSLELGDSALYFCASSTGGGSYEQYFGPGTRLTVT.

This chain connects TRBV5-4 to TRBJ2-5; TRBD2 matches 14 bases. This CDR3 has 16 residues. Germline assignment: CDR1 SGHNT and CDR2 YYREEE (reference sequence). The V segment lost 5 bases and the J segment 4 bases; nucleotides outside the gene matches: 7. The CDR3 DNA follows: TGTGCCAGCAGAACGGGACTAGCGGGAGTAGGAGAGACCCAGTACTTC. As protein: CASRTGLAGVGETQYF. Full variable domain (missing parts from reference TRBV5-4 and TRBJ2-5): ETGVTQSPTHLIKTRGQQVTLRCSSQSGHNTVSWYQQALGQGPQFIFQYYREEENGRGNFPPRFSGLQFPNYSSELNVNALELDDSALYLCASRTGLAGVGETQYFGPGTRLLVL.

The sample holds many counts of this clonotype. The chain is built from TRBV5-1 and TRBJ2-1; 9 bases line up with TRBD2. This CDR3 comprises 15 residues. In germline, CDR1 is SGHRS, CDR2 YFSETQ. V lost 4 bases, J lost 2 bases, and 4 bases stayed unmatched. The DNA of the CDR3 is TGCGCCAGCAGCCTTAGCGGGGGAGCCTACAATGAGCAGTTCTTC. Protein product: CASSLSGGAYNEQFF.

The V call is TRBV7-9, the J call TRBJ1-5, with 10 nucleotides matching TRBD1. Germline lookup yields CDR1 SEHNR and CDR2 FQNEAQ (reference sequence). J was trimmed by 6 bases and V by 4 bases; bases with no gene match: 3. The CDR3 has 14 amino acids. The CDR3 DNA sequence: TGTGCCAGCAGCTCGGGACAGGGGACTCAGCCCCAGCATTTT. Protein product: CASSSGQGTQPQHF. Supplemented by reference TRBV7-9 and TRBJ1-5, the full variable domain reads DTGVSQNPRHKITKRGQNVTFRCDPISEHNRLYWYRQTLGQGPEFLTYFQNEAQLEKSRLLSDRFSAERPKGSFSTLEIQRTEQGDSAMYLCASSSGQGTQPQHFGDGTRLSIL.

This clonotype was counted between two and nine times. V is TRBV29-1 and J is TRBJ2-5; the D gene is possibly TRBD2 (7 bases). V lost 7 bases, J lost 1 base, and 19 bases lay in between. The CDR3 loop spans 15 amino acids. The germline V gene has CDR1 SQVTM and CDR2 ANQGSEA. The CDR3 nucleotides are TGCAGCGCAAAGGGGGGGGCAAAAGGCCAAGAGACCCAGTACTTC. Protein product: CSAKGGAKGQETQYF.